Below, 14 T cell receptor beta chains from the same sample are listed, as sequenced in a study of T-cell memory formation after mild COVID-19. TCRdb re-called the 5' RACE reads through MiXCR, storing one row per CDR3 protein. Of around 420,000 distinct CDR3 sequences listed, 20% to 25% are singletons. The sequenced sample consisted of PBMCs or a T cell subset sorted from them (not recorded which). The receptors come from an adult woman who had mild COVID-19 (a few samples of this study predate the infection). Cell type and time point are not known.

There are many counts of this clonotype. The J gene is TRBJ2-2, the V gene TRBV5-4; TRBD2 aligns across 8 bases. The CDR3 totals 15 residues. V trimming: 2 bases; J trimming: 4 bases; junction bases outside the gene matches: 4. From germline, CDR1 is SGHNT and CDR2 YYREEE (reference sequence). The DNA for the CDR3 is TGTGCCAGCAGCTTCGGGGGGGCCGGCACCGGGGAGCTGTTTTTT. As protein: CASSFGGAGTGELFF.

The chain is built from TRBV5-1 and TRBJ2-1; 8 positions match TRBD2. Per the germline V gene, CDR1 is SGHRS and CDR2 is YFSETQ. The CDR3 is made up of 15 amino acids. The V gene end was trimmed by 1 base and the J gene end by 8 bases; junction bases not matched to a gene: 8. CDR3 DNA: TGCGCCAGCAGCTTGCTTAGCGGGACCCCCTATGAGCAGTTCTTC. Translating gives CASSLLSGTPYEQFF.

This clonotype was counted only a few times. The chain joins TRBV12-3 or TRBV12-4 to TRBJ2-7; no clear D. CDR3 length: 14 amino acids. V gave up 5 bases and J gave up 5 bases, with 16 bases separating them. As DNA, the CDR3 is TGTGCCAGCAGTCACTCCGGAAGGCACCACGAGCAGTACTTC. As protein: CASSHSGRHHEQYF.

This clonotype was counted between two and nine times. The chain combines TRBV9 with TRBJ2-1; TRBD1 or TRBD2 may be the D gene (5 bases each). The CDR3 extends over 15 amino acids. Germline lookup yields CDR1 SGDLS and CDR2 YYNGEE. Trimming cost V 0 bases and J 10 bases, with 17 bases left between them. In DNA, the CDR3 is TGTGCCAGCAGCGTAGGCGAGGGGAAGTTTGACGAGCAGTTCTTC. Encoded protein: CASSVGEGKFDEQFF.

This clonotype was counted only a few times. This rearrangement joins TRBV19 to TRBJ1-1; 9 nucleotides line up with TRBD1. J gave up 1 base and V 3 bases, and 9 bases lay outside the gene matches. Germline CDR1 is LNHDA and CDR2 is SQIVND (reference sequence). The CDR3 is 17 residues long. In DNA, the CDR3 is TGTGCCAGTAGTATTGGACAGGGGATGGATGCGAACACTGAAGCTTTCTTT. This encodes CASSIGQGMDANTEAFF.

This clonotype was detected a few times. The chain links TRBV7-9 to TRBJ2-1; 9 bases fit TRBD2. Germline trimming cut 2 bases from V and 2 bases from J; bases unmatched to any gene: 1. This CDR3 contains 15 residues. CDR1 is SEHNR, CDR2 FQNEAQ, per germline (reference sequence). The CDR3 protein is CASSLRLAAYNEQFF. CDR3 nucleotides: TGTGCCAGCAGCTTACGACTAGCGGCCTACAATGAGCAGTTCTTC.

This clonotype has more than one count but fewer than ten. Relative to the germline gene, one junction end is altered; a read error may explain this. The chain recombines TRBV4-1 with TRBJ2-3, with TRBD2 matching 8 bases. This CDR3 has 16 amino acids. Looked up from germline, CDR1 is MGHRA and CDR2 is YSYEKL. The CDR3 region has the DNA TGCGCCAGCAGCTTGACCGTTCCCGTATTCGGGGGGGATCCGCTTTTT. It encodes CASSLTVPVFGGDPLF.

The rearrangement joins TRBV2 to TRBJ2-5; possible D gene TRBD2, 6 bases. Germline CDR1 SNHLY, CDR2 FYNNEI. The CDR3 loop spans 16 amino acids. Trimming stripped 1 base from V and 5 bases from J, with 17 bases between. In DNA, the CDR3 is TGTGCCAGCAGTGAAGGCTTTTCGACTAGTTTGGAGACCCAGTACTTC. Amino acid sequence: CASSEGFSTSLETQYF.

The chain couples TRBV27 to TRBJ1-5, with 11 nucleotides matching TRBD1. The CDR3 contains 15 residues. Trimming cost V 5 bases and J 5 bases; bases outside gene matches: 5. Per germline, CDR1 MNHEY and CDR2 SMNVEV (reference sequence). The CDR3 nucleotides are TGTGCCAGCAGTCCCGGGACAGGGGGGGATCAGCCCCAGCATTTT. Encoded protein: CASSPGTGGDQPQHF.

This clonotype was seen once. The chain joins TRBV12-3 or TRBV12-4 to TRBJ2-3; D is unresolved. The CDR3 is 17 residues long. The V end was cut by 1 base, the J end by 4 bases, with 18 bases between. The CDR3 is CASSLGGKGRVADTQYF. CDR3 DNA sequence: TGTGCCAGCAGTTTAGGGGGAAAGGGAAGAGTGGCAGATACGCAGTATTTT.

The chain uses TRBV6-6 and TRBJ2-3, with 7 bases matching TRBD1. The CDR3 spans 15 residues. Trimming took 2 bases from V and 2 from J; bases not matched to a gene: 4. Germline-derived CDR1 and CDR2 are MNHNY and SVGAGI (reference sequence). For the CDR3, the DNA is TGTGCCAGCAGTTACCGGGACAGAAACACAGATACGCAGTATTTT. Protein sequence: CASSYRDRNTDTQYF.

The V gene is TRBV28, the J gene TRBJ1-5; D remains ambiguous. Looked up from germline, CDR1 is MDHEN and CDR2 is SYDVKM. With 6 bases removed from V and 7 bases from J, the gap between germline ends came to 13 bases. This CDR3 has 13 amino acids. The CDR3 DNA reads as TGTGCCAGCAGCCCCATTGGTTGGCAGCCCCAGCATTTT. This codes for CASSPIGWQPQHF.

This clonotype was seen more than once but under ten times. The chain uses TRBV12-3 or TRBV12-4 and TRBJ1-4; D is uncertain. V was trimmed by 4 bases and J by 8 bases, leaving 8 bases between them. CDR3 length: 12 residues. The CDR3 DNA sequence: TGTGCCAGCAGTTATCCCGGGGAAAAACTGTTTTTT. Amino acids: CASSYPGEKLFF.

This clonotype was seen only a few times. Here the CDR3 reads CASSPRNENYEQYF. The DNA for the CDR3 is TGTGCCAGCTCACCACGGAACGAAAACTACGAGCAGTACTTC. The rearrangement links TRBV18 to TRBJ2-7, with D hard to call. Germline V gene lookup returns CDR1 KGHSH and CDR2 LQKENI. The CDR3 spans 14 residues. Trimming left V 1 base short and J 3 bases short, with 10 bases between.